Included here is one T cell receptor beta chain sequence, with context. This entry is derived from a study of memory CD4+ T cells and cytomegalovirus serostatus. As originally analysed: After removing out-of-frame reads, under 2.5 million distinct TCRbeta sequences remained. Clones were sequenced by immunoSEQ multiplex PCR, and TCRdb holds only the in-frame ones, with some missing. Clonal size and the V and J genes are those of that table, whereas D and trimming came from the DNA. The table includes about 42,000 clones, roughly 79% detected once. Trimming removed 5 bases at V and 5 bases at J, with 10 bases between. This CDR3 region has 13 residues. Germline V gene lookup returns CDR1 SGHVS and CDR2 FQNEAQ. Single viable CD3+CD4+CD8-CD45RO+ cells were sorted as the memory CD4+ T cells.

This sequence joins TRBV7-8 and TRBJ2-1, with D maybe TRBD1 (6 bases). The specimen was memory CD4+ T cells from blood. The sequence was obtained from an adult in good health and CMV-seronegative. The DNA for the CDR3 is TGTGCCAGCAGCCTGGACAGACACAATGAGCAGTTCTTC. This encodes CASSLDRHNEQFF.